Listed below are T cell receptor beta chains from one sample, sequenced in a study of T cells expressing NK-cell markers. Each CDR3 protein gets one entry in TCRdb, which reprocessed the 5' RACE reads and gives no DNA. The table for this sample gives approximately 440,000 distinct CDR3 sequences. The sample consisted of blood T cells: a sorted CD56 or NKG2C T cell subset, CD4+ or CD8+ T cells, or bulk PBMC T cells (not recorded which). The receptors were sampled from a woman aged 45-65 years in good health. Each CDR3 is given with its conserved first and last residue.

length: 13; J: TRBJ2-3; V: TRBV2; CDR3: CAAGVDDTDTQYF
length: 15; J: TRBJ2-3; V: TRBV20-1; CDR3: CSASAGGPSGDTQYF
length: 15; J: TRBJ2-4; V: TRBV6-2/TRBV6-3; CDR3: CASSSRLAGAVIQYF
length: 17; J: TRBJ2-3; V: TRBV20-1; CDR3: CSASWRERSWSTDTQYF
length: 18; J: TRBJ2-5; V: TRBV2; CDR3: CASSEGQGMTRYQETQYF
length: 16; J: TRBJ2-2; V: TRBV12-3/TRBV12-4; CDR3: CASSRGLAGVTGELFF
length: 15; J: TRBJ1-1; V: TRBV4-2; CDR3: CASSREGQTNTEAFF
length: 13; J: TRBJ2-1; V: TRBV10-3; CDR3: CAISELEGDEQFF
length: 13; J: TRBJ2-4; V: TRBV6-1; CDR3: CASKGLDKNIQYF
length: 14; J: TRBJ2-3; V: TRBV20-1; CDR3: CSAHHTAGVDTQYF
length: 15; J: TRBJ1-1; V: TRBV5-1; CDR3: CASSPTPKMGTEAFF
length: 12; J: TRBJ2-5; V: TRBV10-2; CDR3: CASSWQQETQYF
length: 17; J: TRBJ2-3; V: TRBV4-2; CDR3: CASSQERLAGVADTQYF
length: 18; J: TRBJ2-4; V: TRBV27; CDR3: CASSLRWQIRSLENIQYF
length: 11; J: TRBJ2-7; V: TRBV25-1; CDR3: CASSELEGQYF
length: 12; J: TRBJ2-1; V: TRBV12-3/TRBV12-4; CDR3: CASSFSLGEQFF
length: 14; J: TRBJ2-3; V: TRBV5-1; CDR3: CASSLQSYTDTQYF
length: 12; J: TRBJ1-1; V: TRBV12-3/TRBV12-4; CDR3: CASISWGTEAFF
length: 11; J: TRBJ2-7; V: TRBV12-5; CDR3: CASGFRYEQYF
length: 14; J: TRBJ2-7; V: TRBV6-6; CDR3: CASKMTQLHYEQYF
length: 16; J: TRBJ2-3; V: TRBV24-1; CDR3: CATSDPASGMSDTQYF
length: 18; J: TRBJ1-3; V: TRBV7-9; CDR3: CASSRKGATVFSGNTIYF
length: 14; J: TRBJ1-2; V: TRBV10-2; CDR3: CASSEVPSIYGYTF
length: 15; J: TRBJ1-1; V: TRBV6-6; CDR3: CASSTGEGNTELAFF
length: 14; J: TRBJ2-7; V: TRBV20-1; CDR3: CSASGGRGSYEQYF
length: 18; J: TRBJ2-2; V: TRBV6-2/TRBV6-3; CDR3: CASLPRGSGRAFTGELFF